Listed below are T cell receptor beta chains from one sample, sequenced in a study of shared clonotypes between healthy human individuals. Sequenced by immunoSEQ multiplex PCR; TCRdb stores in-frame clones only, minus some. This repertoire shows under 1 million clones, around 96% found once; its top ten account for roughly 0.23%. Sequencing was performed on naive CD8+ T cells sorted from blood. Every receptor here comes from a man in his thirties or forties in good health. The CDR3 runs from the conserved cysteine through the conserved F or W. The D gene is left open where the match is weak. Size is omitted from some rows. Given values are once, few, many or a class for expanded clones.

v_gene	abundance	j_gene	d_gene	CDR3nt	CDR3aa
TRBV12-2	NA	TRBJ2-7	NA	TGTGCAAGTCGCTTGCCAAGGACTAGCGGGAGGGAAGGGTCCTACGAGCAGTACTTC	CASRLPRTSGREGSYEQYF
TRBV5-1	NA	TRBJ2-1	NA	TGCGCCAGCAGCTTGGCGAACTCCTACAATGAGCAGTTCTTC	CASSLANSYNEQFF
TRBV7-2	NA	TRBJ2-7	NA	TGTGCCAGCAGCCTTAATCGGGACAAGGCTGGCCTCTCCTACGAGCAGTACTTC	CASSLNRDKAGLSYEQYF
TRBV5-5	NA	TRBJ2-7	TRBD2	TGTGCCAGCAGCTTGGATGGGGGGGTCTCCTACGAGCAGTACTTC	CASSLDGGVSYEQYF
TRBV7-9	NA	TRBJ2-7	NA	TGTGCCAGCAGCCCGACAGGAGGGCCCTACGAGCAGTACTTC	CASSPTGGPYEQYF
TRBV27	once	TRBJ1-5	NA	TGTGCCAGCTCAACGGGAGGCGGGCAGCCCCAGCATTTT	CASSTGGGQPQHF
TRBV10-1	NA	TRBJ2-2	TRBD2	TGCGCCAGCAGTGCCAGGACTAGCGGGACCGGGGAGCTGTTTTTT	CASSARTSGTGELFF
TRBV6-5	once	TRBJ2-2	NA	TGTGCCAGCAGAGGACACCTCGAGCTGTTTTTT	CASRGHLELFF
TRBV2	NA	TRBJ2-7	NA	TGTGCCAGCAGTTCTAGAATTGAGGAAGGCTACGAGCAGTACTTC	CASSSRIEEGYEQYF
TRBV18	NA	TRBJ2-7	NA	TGTGCCAGCTCACCCGCAGAGATTTCAACCTACGAGCAGTACTTC	CASSPAEISTYEQYF
TRBV7-9	NA	TRBJ2-7	TRBD1	TGTGCCAGCAGCGTTTGGACAGGGATCTACGAGCAGTACTTC	CASSVWTGIYEQYF
TRBV11-2	once	TRBJ2-3	NA	TGTGCCAGCAGCTTAGGACGCCAGTCGAACACAGATACGCAGTATTTT	CASSLGRQSNTDTQYF
TRBV4-3	NA	TRBJ2-1	TRBD2	TGCGCCAGCAGCCAAGATCACGGGACTAGCGGGAGGGAAGGGTTCTTC	CASSQDHGTSGREGFF
TRBV7-9	NA	TRBJ2-6	NA	TGTGCCAGCAGCTTAGTCCAGGCTGGGGCCAACGTCCTGACTTTC	CASSLVQAGANVLTF
TRBV5-1	NA	TRBJ1-1	TRBD1	TGCGCCAGCAGCAAGCAGGGGGCCTCTGAAGCTTTCTTT	CASSKQGASEAFF
TRBV9	NA	TRBJ2-1	TRBD2	TGTGCCAGCAGCGTCCACCTACTAGCGGGAGGGCCGGGTGAGCAGTTCTTC	CASSVHLLAGGPGEQFF
TRBV7-9	NA	TRBJ2-7	NA	TGTGCCAGCAGCTTAGATCAATGGGAGCAGTACTTC	CASSLDQWEQYF
TRBV11-2	NA	TRBJ2-1	NA	TGTGCCAGCAGCCAAAACATCTGGGAGGACAATGAGCAGTTCTTC	CASSQNIWEDNEQFF
TRBV7-6	NA	TRBJ2-1	TRBD2	TGTGCCAGCAGCCCAACTAGCGGGAGTCTTGTGCGGTACAATGAGCAGTTCTTC	CASSPTSGSLVRYNEQFF
TRBV7-9	NA	TRBJ2-1	NA	TGTGCCAGCAGCAGCACTGGAGTCATCGAGGGCAATGAGCAGTTCTTC	CASSSTGVIEGNEQFF
TRBV5-1	NA	TRBJ1-1	NA	TGCGCCAGCAGCGATGGACCGTTGAACACTGAAGCTTTCTTT	CASSDGPLNTEAFF
TRBV27	NA	TRBJ1-4	NA	TGTGCCAGCAGTTTGATAGGAACTAATGAAAAACTGTTTTTT	CASSLIGTNEKLFF
TRBV27	NA	TRBJ1-2	NA	TGTGCCAGCAGTCGAGGCGGACAGATCTATGGCTACACCTTC	CASSRGGQIYGYTF
TRBV7-3	NA	TRBJ2-1	NA	TGTGCCAGCAGCTTAACCTCCTACAATGAGCAGTTCTTC	CASSLTSYNEQFF
TRBV5-1	NA	TRBJ2-2	NA	TGCGCCAGCAGCTTGGTGGTTAGCGAGAACACCGGGGAGCTGTTTTTT	CASSLVVSENTGELFF
TRBV9	NA	TRBJ2-1	NA	TGTGCCAGCAGCGCCTCCGGGACGTCGCTCAATGAGCAGTTCTTC	CASSASGTSLNEQFF
TRBV7-6	NA	TRBJ2-1	TRBD2	TGTGCCAGCAACGCGGGAGGGCGTACCTACAATGAGCAGTTCTTC	CASNAGGRTYNEQFF
TRBV4-1	NA	TRBJ2-2	TRBD2	TGCGCCAGCAGCCAAGAGGTAGCGGGAGGGCCTAGGACCGGGGAGCTGTTTTTT	CASSQEVAGGPRTGELFF
TRBV9	NA	TRBJ2-6	TRBD1	TGTGCCAGCAGCTGGGACAGTACGAGGGCTGGGGCCAACGTCCTGACTTTC	CASSWDSTRAGANVLTF
TRBV7-6	NA	TRBJ2-3	TRBD1	TGTGCCAGCAGCCCCTGGGGGACAGGGGGCGCATTTAGCACAGATACGCAGTATTTT	CASSPWGTGGAFSTDTQYF
TRBV28	NA	TRBJ2-7	TRBD1	TGTGCCAGCAAGGGACAGGGACTTTCCTACGAGCAGTACTTC	CASKGQGLSYEQYF
TRBV19	NA	TRBJ2-3	NA	TGTGCCAGTAGGCGGAAAGTGGTAGCAGATACGCAGTATTTT	CASRRKVVADTQYF
TRBV11-2	NA	TRBJ2-7	TRBD1	TGTGCCAGCAGCTTTCCCCAGGGGACAGGGGGCTACGAGCAGTACTTC	CASSFPQGTGGYEQYF
TRBV7-9	few	TRBJ1-1	NA	TGTGCCAGCAGCGTGTCGATTGAAGCTTTCTTT	CASSVSIEAFF
TRBV7-8	NA	TRBJ2-5	NA	TGTGCCAGCAGCACAAGCTTATCCCCTACGGGAAGGTTCGGAGAGACCCAGTACTTC	CASSTSLSPTGRFGETQYF
TRBV7-6	NA	TRBJ2-7	NA	TGTGCCAGCAGCTTAGAAGGAGGGATTAACTACGAGCAGTACTTC	CASSLEGGINYEQYF
TRBV2	NA	TRBJ2-1	TRBD1	TGTGCCAGCAGTCCGACAGGGGGCTCCTACAATGAGCAGTTCTTC	CASSPTGGSYNEQFF
TRBV27	NA	TRBJ2-1	NA	TGTGCCAGCAGATGGAGTGGAGGGTCAAATGAGCAGTTCTTC	CASRWSGGSNEQFF
TRBV28	NA	TRBJ2-7	NA	TGTGCCAGCAGTCACCGGTTTAGTGGTTCCTACGAGCAGTACTTC	CASSHRFSGSYEQYF
TRBV19	NA	TRBJ2-7	NA	TGTGCCAGTAGCCCAATCGGCTTGTCCTACGAGCAGTACTTC	CASSPIGLSYEQYF
TRBV7-6	NA	TRBJ2-7	TRBD2	TGTGCCAGCAGCATCTATTTAGCGGGAGGATCCGACGAGCAGTACTTC	CASSIYLAGGSDEQYF
TRBV4-3	NA	TRBJ2-1	TRBD2	TGCGCCAGCAGCCAAGTTGGGACTAGCGGGAGTGGGGCCTACAATGAGCAGTTCTTC	CASSQVGTSGSGAYNEQFF
TRBV7-9	NA	TRBJ1-1	NA	TGTGCCAGCAACAAGGAGGGTTGGCCTGAAGCTTTCTTT	CASNKEGWPEAFF
TRBV18	NA	TRBJ2-5	TRBD2	TGTGCCAGCTCACTATCGACTAGCACGGAGACCCAGTACTTC	CASSLSTSTETQYF
TRBV2	NA	TRBJ1-2	NA	TGTGCCAGCAGGCCCCCGGAGTATGGCTACACCTTC	CASRPPEYGYTF
TRBV28	NA	TRBJ2-5	NA	TGTGCCAGCAGTTTATTACGCGAAGAGACCCAGTACTTC	CASSLLREETQYF
TRBV5-1	NA	TRBJ2-7	TRBD1	TGCGCCAGCAGCTTAGGGACAGACTACGAGCAGTACTTC	CASSLGTDYEQYF
TRBV6-5	NA	TRBJ2-1	NA	TGTGCCAGCCAGATTAGTAGGGATGAGCAGTTCTTC	CASQISRDEQFF
TRBV15	NA	TRBJ2-1	TRBD2	TGTGCCACCGCAGGGAGGGGGGGACTAGCGGATTACAATGAGCAGTTCTTC	CATAGRGGLADYNEQFF
TRBV7-9	few	TRBJ2-7	TRBD1	TGTGCCAGCAGCCCTGGGACAGGGGGTTTCTACGAGCAGTACTTC	CASSPGTGGFYEQYF
TRBV6-1	NA	TRBJ2-7	NA	TGTGCCAGCAGTGTGACAGCCACTTACGAGCAGTACTTC	CASSVTATYEQYF
TRBV7-8	NA	TRBJ2-7	NA	TGTGCCAGCAGCACACGAAAGCGGTCCCCGCCCTACGAGCAGTACTTC	CASSTRKRSPPYEQYF
TRBV14	NA	TRBJ2-1	NA	TGTGCCAGCAGCCAAAGGTCGGGACCGTTGAGCTCCTACAATGAGCAGTTCTTC	CASSQRSGPLSSYNEQFF
TRBV6-6	NA	TRBJ1-1	NA	TGTGCCAGCAACACAGCGGCCGGGGAAACTGAAGCTTTCTTT	CASNTAAGETEAFF
TRBV5-5	NA	TRBJ2-3	TRBD2	TGTGCCAGCAGAGATAGCGGGAGGGTGGCAGATACGCAGTATTTT	CASRDSGRVADTQYF